Sequencing of this T cell receptor (beta chain) was carried out in a study of blood T cell repertoires in COVID-19. TCRdb's table, derived via immunoSEQ multiplex PCR, lists solely in-frame clones and lacks some. The sample includes roughly 45,000 clones, about nine tenths of them seen just once. Trimming left V 3 bases short and J 2 bases short, with 7 bases between. The CDR3 covers 13 residues. This clonotype was sampled from a man in his fifties or sixties with active COVID-19. Material: peripheral blood. The chain recombines TRBV12-3 or TRBV12-4 with TRBJ1-2; D not certain. For the CDR3, the DNA is TGTGCCAGCAGTTTCAGTCCCAACTATGGCTACACCTTC. Protein: CASSFSPNYGYTF.